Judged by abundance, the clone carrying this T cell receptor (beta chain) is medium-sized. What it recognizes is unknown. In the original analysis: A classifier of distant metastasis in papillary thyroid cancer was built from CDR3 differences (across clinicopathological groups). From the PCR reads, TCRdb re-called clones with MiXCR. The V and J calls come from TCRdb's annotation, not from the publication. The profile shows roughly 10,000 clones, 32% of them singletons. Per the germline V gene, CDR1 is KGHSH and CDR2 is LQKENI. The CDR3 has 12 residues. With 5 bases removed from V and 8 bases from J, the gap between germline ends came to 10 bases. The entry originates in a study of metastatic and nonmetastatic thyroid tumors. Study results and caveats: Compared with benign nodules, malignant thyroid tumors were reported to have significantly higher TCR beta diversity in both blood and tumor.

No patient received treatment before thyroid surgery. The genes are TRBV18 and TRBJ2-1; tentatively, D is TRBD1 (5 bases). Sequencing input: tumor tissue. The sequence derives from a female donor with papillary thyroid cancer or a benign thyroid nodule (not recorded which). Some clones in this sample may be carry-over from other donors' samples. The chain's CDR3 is CASSEDSYEQFF. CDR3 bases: TGTGCCAGCTCAGAAGACAGTTATGAGCAGTTCTTC.